This T cell receptor (beta chain) was sequenced during a study of human T cells and chemical hapten exposure. Sample time point: patch test 1, 2 weeks after DPC sensitization. Treatment here: therapeutic diphenylcyclopropenone sensitization with weekly scalp DPC. By proportion, this clonotype is medium-sized. TCRdb independently ran MiXCR on the RACE reads; one entry per CDR3 protein. The data contain 11,000 to 15,000 distinct CDR3 sequences, 16% of them singletons. In germline, CDR1 is SGHRS, CDR2 YFSETQ. Trimming shortened V by 7 bases and J by 1 base, and 20 bases separated the two germline ends. The CDR3 is 16 residues long.

The sample here was whole blood, taken in connection with sensitization to the hapten diphenylcyclopropenone (DPC). This receptor was taken from a woman in her twenties or thirties with alopecia areata. Some clones in this sample may be carry-over from other donors' samples. V is TRBV5-1 and J is TRBJ1-1; D not resolved. This CDR3 is CASAPRAGRENTEAFF. CDR3 DNA sequence: TGCGCCAGCGCTCCGCGGGCGGGAAGGGAGAACACTGAAGCTTTCTTT. The full variable domain, rest sourced from reference TRBV5-1 and TRBJ1-1, is KAGVTQTPRYLIKTRGQQVTLSCSPISGHRSVSWYQQTPGQGLQFLFEYFSETQRNKGNFPGRFSGRQFSNSRSEMNVSTLELGDSALYLCASAPRAGRENTEAFFGQGTRLTVV.